This record covers a single T cell receptor (beta chain). Sequencing was performed with immunoSEQ multiplex PCR; in TCRdb, only in-frame clones are kept and a portion is missing. Among roughly 72,000 clones, 81% were seen once, and the ten largest hold over 4%. The source of the sample is a study of OX40 agonist ivuxolimab in advanced cancers. The overall study: Patients received the agonistic anti-OX40 (CD134) antibody ivuxolimab. From about 20 to 79 years was the age range, with a mean of around 57 years, and roughly 80% were male.

Looked up from germline, CDR1 is KGHSH and CDR2 is LQKENI. The CDR3 has 15 amino acids. The V gene end was trimmed by 7 bases and the J gene end by 2 bases; junction bases not matched to a gene: 10. The V gene is TRBV18, the J gene TRBJ1-1; TRBD1 agrees at 7 bases. The sequence was collected from an adult with an advanced solid tumor such as melanoma, head and neck, liver or kidney cancer. Sequenced here: CD4+ or CD8+ T cells sorted from blood, sampled in a trial of the OX40 agonist ivuxolimab. The CDR3 bases are TGTGCCAGCTATAGGGACAGAACACCTAACACTGAAGCTTTCTTT. Protein product: CASYRDRTPNTEAFF.